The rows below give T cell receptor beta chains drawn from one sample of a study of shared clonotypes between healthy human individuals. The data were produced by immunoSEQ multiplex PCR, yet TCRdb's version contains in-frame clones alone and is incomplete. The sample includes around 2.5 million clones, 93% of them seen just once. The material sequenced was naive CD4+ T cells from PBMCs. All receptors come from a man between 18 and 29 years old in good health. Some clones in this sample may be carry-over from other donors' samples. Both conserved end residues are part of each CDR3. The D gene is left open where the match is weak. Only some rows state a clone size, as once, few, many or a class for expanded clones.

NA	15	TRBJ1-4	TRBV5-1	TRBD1	CASSNRGRGDEKLFF	TGCGCCAGCAGCAATAGGGGGCGAGGCGATGAAAAACTGTTTTTT
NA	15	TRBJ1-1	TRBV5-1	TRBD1	CASSSWGQVEGEAFF	TGCGCCAGCAGTTCCTGGGGACAGGTTGAGGGTGAAGCTTTCTTT
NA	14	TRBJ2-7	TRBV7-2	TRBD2	CASSLRDYTTEQYF	TGTGCCAGCAGCTTAAGGGACTATACTACCGAGCAGTACTTC
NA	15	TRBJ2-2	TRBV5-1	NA	CASSFMGEGTGELFF	TGCGCCAGCAGCTTCATGGGCGAAGGCACCGGGGAGCTGTTTTTT
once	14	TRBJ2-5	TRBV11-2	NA	CASSLSPGSQTQYF	TGTGCCAGCAGCTTATCTCCAGGGTCGCAGACCCAGTACTTC
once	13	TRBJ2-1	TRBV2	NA	CASSVGGWDEQFF	TGTGCCAGCAGTGTTGGCGGTTGGGATGAGCAGTTCTTC
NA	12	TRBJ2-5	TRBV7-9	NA	CASSLKLETQYF	TGTGCCAGCAGCTTAAAGCTGGAGACCCAGTACTTC
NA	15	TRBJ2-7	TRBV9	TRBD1	CASSTTGTETYEQYF	TGTGCCAGCAGCACAACCGGGACAGAGACCTACGAGCAGTACTTC
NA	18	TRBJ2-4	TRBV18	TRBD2	CASSPFPSGSKSKNIQYF	TGTGCCAGCTCACCATTCCCTAGCGGGAGTAAGTCCAAAAACATTCAGTACTTC
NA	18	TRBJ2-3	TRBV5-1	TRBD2	CASSPGTSGSRGTDTQYF	TGCGCCAGCAGCCCCGGGACTAGCGGGAGTCGGGGCACAGATACGCAGTATTTT
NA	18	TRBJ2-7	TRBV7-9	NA	CASSLAPSGTHSSDEQYF	TGTGCCAGCAGCTTAGCCCCATCCGGGACCCATAGTTCCGACGAGCAGTACTTC
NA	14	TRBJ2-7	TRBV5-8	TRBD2	CASIRRGSSYEQYF	TGTGCCAGCATCCGGCGGGGGAGCTCCTACGAGCAGTACTTC
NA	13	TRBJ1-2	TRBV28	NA	CASTGPINYGYTF	TGTGCCAGCACCGGACCTATTAACTATGGCTACACCTTC
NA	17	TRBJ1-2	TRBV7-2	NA	CASSLGVHGRSAGRYTF	TGTGCCAGCAGCTTAGGAGTGCATGGCAGGTCCGCAGGCCGGTACACCTTC
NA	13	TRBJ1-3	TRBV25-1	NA	CASSEYRFGTIYF	TGTGCCAGCAGTGAATACAGATTTGGCACCATATATTTT
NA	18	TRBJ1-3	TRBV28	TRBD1	CASTAGGTAGSRGNTIYF	TGTGCCAGCACAGCAGGGGGCACCGCTGGGTCGAGAGGAAACACCATATATTTT
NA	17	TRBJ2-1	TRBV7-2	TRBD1	CASSLREDRGLGEEQFF	TGTGCCAGCAGCTTACGGGAAGACAGGGGGCTTGGGGAGGAGCAGTTCTTC
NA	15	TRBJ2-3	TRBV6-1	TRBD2	CASTPSGFNTDTQYF	TGTGCCAGCACCCCTAGCGGCTTTAACACAGATACGCAGTATTTT
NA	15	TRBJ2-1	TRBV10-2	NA	CASSDHGKGYNEQFF	TGCGCCAGCAGTGATCATGGCAAGGGCTACAATGAGCAGTTCTTC
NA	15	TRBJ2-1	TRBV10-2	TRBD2	CASRLAGTDRGEQFF	TGCGCCAGCAGACTAGCGGGTACGGATCGGGGTGAGCAGTTCTTC
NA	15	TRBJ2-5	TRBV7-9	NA	CASSLGLANQETQYF	TGTGCCAGCAGCTTAGGTCTAGCCAACCAAGAGACCCAGTACTTC
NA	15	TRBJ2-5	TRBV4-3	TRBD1	CASSPSRTGQETQYF	TGCGCCAGCAGCCCCAGCCGGACAGGGCAAGAGACCCAGTACTTC
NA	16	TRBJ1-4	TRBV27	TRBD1	CASSSQGIGTNEKLFF	TGTGCCAGCAGTTCACAGGGGATAGGAACTAATGAAAAACTGTTTTTT
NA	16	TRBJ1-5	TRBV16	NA	CASSPSRHEGNQPQHF	TGTGCCAGCAGCCCGTCACGACACGAGGGCAATCAGCCCCAGCATTTT
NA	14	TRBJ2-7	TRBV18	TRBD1	CASSPGQDTYEQYF	TGTGCCAGCTCTCCGGGACAGGATACCTACGAGCAGTACTTC
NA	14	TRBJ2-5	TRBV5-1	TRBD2	CASSLASGIETQYF	TGCGCCAGCAGCTTGGCTAGCGGGATAGAGACCCAGTACTTC
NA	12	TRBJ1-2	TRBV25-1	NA	CASSEIGSGYTF	TGTGCCAGCAGTGAAATAGGGTCTGGCTACACCTTC